The 30 T cell receptor beta chains listed next were all sequenced from one sample in a study of human T cells and chemical hapten exposure. Time point given: patch test 2, 6 weeks after DPC sensitization. Sample treatment: therapeutic diphenylcyclopropenone sensitization with weekly scalp DPC. TCRdb reprocessed the RACE reads with MiXCR, giving one entry per CDR3 protein. Of over 100,000 distinct CDR3 sequences in the sample, more than 7% are singletons; the top ten hold about 3%. Sequenced material: whole blood, taken in connection with sensitization to the hapten diphenylcyclopropenone (DPC). Every receptor here comes from a woman between 40 and 50 years old with alopecia areata. Some clones in this sample may be carry-over from other donors' samples.

In this sample, this clonotype turned up a few times. The chain employs TRBV11-2 and TRBJ2-1; D possibly uses TRBD1 or TRBD2 (5 bases each). The CDR3 length is 14 residues. Germline-derived CDR1 and CDR2 are SGHAT and FQNNGV. Between the trimmed V and J ends, which lost 6 bases and 2 bases, there was a span of 11 bases. Here the CDR3 DNA reads TGTGCCAGCAGTTCCCTGGGGGCCTACAATGAGCAGTTCTTC. Amino acids: CASSSLGAYNEQFF.

Concerning this clonotype: A much larger clone is a single base away; this may be a read error. The V gene is TRBV5-1, the J gene TRBJ1-4; no reliable D call. The germline V gene encodes CDR1 SGHRS and CDR2 YFSETQ. This CDR3 is 13 amino acids long. The CDR3 nucleotides read TGCGCCAGCCACCGTGAAAGGGATGAAAAACTGTCTTTT. Protein product: CASHRERDEKLSF.

This clonotype occurred many times. The rearrangement joins TRBV6-5 to TRBJ2-1; 7 nucleotides agree with TRBD2. This CDR3 region has 15 residues. The V and J ends lost 4 bases and 6 bases, in that order; junction bases with no gene match: 9. Germline values: CDR1 MNHEY, CDR2 SVGAGI. CDR3 bases: TGTGCCAGCAGTTTCCGGGACCGGGGGGTCAATGAGCAGTTCTTC. This translates into CASSFRDRGVNEQFF.

This clonotype has ten or more counts. The chain employs TRBV10-3 and TRBJ2-3; maybe TRBD1 (7 bases). The germline V gene encodes CDR1 ENHRY and CDR2 SYGVKD. This CDR3 has 15 amino acids. Trimming took off 3 bases at V and 3 bases at J, with 13 bases between the two ends. In DNA, the CDR3 is TGTGCCATCAGTGACTTGCAGGGGGGAACAGATACGCAGTATTTT. Its translation is CAISDLQGGTDTQYF.

This clonotype was seen only a few times. The CDR3 DNA is TGTGCCAGCAGTCTCGACAGGACATCTGGGAACACTGAAGCTTTCTTT. Amino acids: CASSLDRTSGNTEAFF. The chain uses TRBV6-6 and TRBJ1-1; D is possibly TRBD1 (6 bases). Trimming cost V 5 bases and J 1 base, with 17 bases left between them. CDR1 and CDR2 from the germline V gene are MNHNY and SVGAGI (reference sequence). This CDR3 region has 16 residues.

This clonotype was detected ten times or more. The rearrangement joins TRBV29-1 to TRBJ2-4; perhaps TRBD1 as D (6 bases). V lost 7 bases, J lost 5 bases, and 15 bases lay in between. This CDR3 is 13 amino acids long. CDR1 SQVTM and CDR2 ANQGSEA come from the germline V gene. The CDR3 DNA reads TGCAGCGCAAGGGCAGGGGCAGAAAACATTCAGTACTTC. It codes for CSARAGAENIQYF.

This clonotype was seen ten or more times. The CDR3 here is CASSFLAVGEQFF. The CDR3 nucleotides read TGTGCCAGCAGTTTCCTTGCCGTGGGTGAGCAGTTCTTC. The chain links TRBV6-6 to TRBJ2-1, with D unclear. Germline V gene lookup returns CDR1 MNHNY and CDR2 SVGAGI (reference sequence). The CDR3 runs to 13 residues. V lost 4 bases and J lost 9, with 13 bases in between.

The chain has TRBV3-1 and TRBJ2-1, with 9 bases lining up with TRBD2. The ends lost 4 bases at V and 5 bases at J; junction bases unmatched: 9. The germline CDR1 and CDR2 sequences are LGHDT and YNNKEL (reference sequence). The CDR3 runs to 16 residues. CDR3 in amino acids: CASSPFPAGGNNEQFF. Written as DNA, the CDR3 is TGTGCCAGCAGCCCCTTCCCAGCGGGGGGTAACAATGAGCAGTTCTTC.

The table lists this clonotype with many counts. CDR3 sequence (DNA): TGTGCCAGCAGCACCGGGGAGATTTACGAGCAGTACTTC. Amino acids: CASSTGEIYEQYF. V and J are TRBV6-2 or TRBV6-3 and TRBJ2-7, with D perhaps TRBD2 (5 bases). The germline V gene encodes CDR1 MNHEY and CDR2 SVGEGT. CDR3 length: 13 residues. Trimming took off 6 bases at V and 4 bases at J, with 13 bases between the two ends.

The rearrangement uses TRBV14 and TRBJ2-5; TRBD1 matches at 8 bases. The CDR3 consists of 14 residues. Germline V gives CDR1 SGHDN, CDR2 FVKESK. V was clipped by 4 bases and J by 3 bases; unmatched bases: 4. CDR3 bases: TGTGCCAGCAGCCGGCAGGGGGCTGAAGAGACCCAGTACTTC. It is translated as CASSRQGAEETQYF.

V and J are TRBV13 and TRBJ2-7, with D possibly being TRBD1 or TRBD2 (5 bases each). The CDR3 contains 16 residues. CDR1 and CDR2 (germline): PRHDT, FYEKMQ (reference sequence). V was shortened by 1 base and J by 3 bases, with 16 bases between the two germline ends. The CDR3 loop reads CASSLAEGQWIYEQYF. CDR3 in DNA: TGTGCCAGCAGCTTAGCTGAGGGGCAATGGATCTACGAGCAGTACTTC.

This clonotype appeared many times. V gene TRBV4-3 combines with J gene TRBJ2-1, with no clear D. CDR3 length equals 16 residues. Germline loops: CDR1 LGHNA, CDR2 YSLEER. V lost 1 base, J lost 2 bases, and 12 bases lay in between. Here the CDR3 reads CASSQVSSYAYNEQFF. The CDR3 region has the DNA TGCGCCAGCAGCCAAGTATCGAGTTACGCCTACAATGAGCAGTTCTTC.

This clonotype has only one observation. The chain combines TRBV11-2 with TRBJ2-1, with TRBD1 matching over 7 bases. This CDR3 comprises 15 residues. V lost 5 bases, J lost 6 bases, and 10 bases stayed unmatched. CDR1 is SGHAT and CDR2 is FQNNGV in the germline V gene. The CDR3 region has the DNA TGTGCCAGCAGCCCCCGGGACAGATATTTCAATGAGCAGTTCTTC. This sequence encodes CASSPRDRYFNEQFF. Using reference TRBV11-2 and TRBJ2-1 for the parts outside the CDR3, the full variable domain is EAGVAQSPRYKIIEKRQSVAFWCNPISGHATLYWYQQILGQGPKLLIQFQNNGVVDDSQLPKDRFSAERLKGVDSTLKIQPAKLEDSAVYLCASSPRDRYFNEQFFGPGTRLTVL.

The J gene is TRBJ2-7, the V gene TRBV19; no clear D. This CDR3 contains 13 residues. The V gene's germline CDR1 is LNHDA and CDR2 SQIVND (reference sequence). V was pared by 5 bases and J by 3 bases, with 11 bases between. CDR3 amino acids: CASSESVYYEQYF. CDR3 nucleotides: TGTGCCAGTAGTGAGAGTGTCTACTACGAGCAGTACTTC.

This clonotype was recorded at least ten times. The V and J genes are TRBV2 and TRBJ2-7; D could derive from TRBD1 or TRBD2 (5 bases each). This CDR3 comprises 12 residues. Germline V gene sequence: CDR1 SNHLY, CDR2 FYNNEI. Trimming removed 7 bases from V and 4 bases from J, with 11 bases in between. The CDR3 DNA reads as TGTGCCAGCACCGAGGGGCGGTACGAGCAGTACTTC. Its protein is CASTEGRYEQYF.

The sample holds many counts of this clonotype. The J gene is TRBJ1-1, the V gene TRBV29-1, with 8 nucleotides matching TRBD1. Losses at the gene ends were 6 bases for V and 2 bases for J; bases not matched to a gene: 2. The germline V gene encodes CDR1 SQVTM and CDR2 ANQGSEA. The CDR3 length is 12 residues. This CDR3 reads CSVQGGNTEAFF. As DNA, the CDR3 is TGCAGCGTACAGGGGGGTAACACTGAAGCTTTCTTT.

The table lists this clonotype with many counts. This sequence joins TRBV12-3 or TRBV12-4 and TRBJ1-5; TRBD1 matches 9 bases. The CDR3 length is 17 residues. With 6 bases clipped from V and 5 bases from J, the junction kept 14 bases outside the gene matches. CDR3 DNA sequence: TGTGCCAGCAGACCCGGGACAGGGAGAGATGGTCATCAGCCCCAGCATTTT. This translates into CASRPGTGRDGHQPQHF.

As to this clonotype: Mismatch with germline at one junction end may stem from a read error. The chain is built from TRBV12-3 or TRBV12-4 and TRBJ1-1; 7 nucleotides align to TRBD1. This CDR3 contains 15 residues. Here the CDR3 DNA reads TGTGCCAGCAGTTCCCGGACAGGTCGGCGGGCTGAAGCTCTCTTT. This translates into CASSSRTGRRAEALF.

This clonotype has a handful of counts. This sequence joins TRBV5-1 and TRBJ2-3; TRBD2 aligns across 8 bases. The CDR3 is 15 residues long. Trimming removed 0 bases from V and 3 bases from J; junction bases left unmatched: 3. The V gene's germline CDR1 is SGHRS and CDR2 YFSETQ. The CDR3 DNA is TGCGCCAGCAGCTTGGAACCTAGCGGGACAGATACGCAGTATTTT. Encoded protein: CASSLEPSGTDTQYF.

This clonotype was seen at least ten times. J is TRBJ2-3 and V is TRBV11-2; D call uncertain. The V end lost 3 bases, the J end lost 9 bases, and 16 bases lay between the germline ends. CDR1 and CDR2 (germline): SGHAT, FQNNGV. The CDR3 covers 14 residues. Here the CDR3 DNA reads TGTGCCAGCAGCTTCGAGTCTTCCAGGCGGACGCAGTATTTT. Its protein is CASSFESSRRTQYF.

The V gene is TRBV12-3 or TRBV12-4, the J gene TRBJ2-3; D is uncertain. V dropped 0 bases and J dropped 2 bases, with 9 bases sitting between them. The CDR3 is made up of 15 amino acids. This CDR3 is CASSLAGLNTDTQYF. CDR3 sequence (DNA): TGTGCCAGCAGTTTAGCCGGGTTGAACACAGATACGCAGTATTTT.

This clonotype has a count of ten or more. This chain links TRBV5-1 with TRBJ2-5, with D hard to call. Per the germline V gene, CDR1 is SGHRS and CDR2 is YFSETQ. The CDR3 consists of 15 residues. V was shortened by 0 bases and J by 1 base, with 10 bases between the two germline ends. This CDR3 reads CASSLDLPFQETQYF. In DNA, the CDR3 is TGCGCCAGCAGCTTGGACCTTCCCTTCCAAGAGACCCAGTACTTC.

Ten or more counts support this clonotype. One end of the junction fails to match germline, which may point to a read error. The V call is TRBV10-3, the J call TRBJ1-1, with TRBD1 matching over 8 bases. This CDR3 comprises 13 residues. Per the germline V gene, CDR1 is ENHRY and CDR2 is SYGVKD. The CDR3 DNA reads TGTGCCATCAGACAGGGGGTGGGCACTGAAGTTTTCTTT. Translated: CAIRQGVGTEVFF.

The chain carries TRBV27 and TRBJ1-5; the D is unclear. This CDR3 is built from 13 residues. Germline CDR1 MNHEY, CDR2 SMNVEV (reference sequence). V was cut by 4 bases and J by 6 bases, with 10 bases left in between. This CDR3 is CASSSGRSQPQHF. The CDR3 DNA sequence: TGTGCCAGCAGTTCGGGTAGATCTCAGCCCCAGCATTTT.

The V and J genes are TRBV6-6 and TRBJ2-3; D is unclear. The germline V gene has CDR1 MNHNY and CDR2 SVGAGI (reference sequence). The CDR3 contains 16 residues. Trimming shortened V by 6 bases and J by 1 base, and 17 bases separated the two germline ends. The CDR3 DNA reads TGTGCCAGCAGAGACGCACAAAGCTTTCGCACAGATACGCAGTATTTT. Translation gives CASRDAQSFRTDTQYF.

In this sample, this clonotype turned up many times. The rearrangement uses TRBV7-2 and TRBJ2-6; 7 positions agree with TRBD2. With 5 bases clipped from V and 2 bases from J, the junction kept 9 bases outside the gene matches. The CDR3 consists of 17 residues. CDR1 is SGHTA, CDR2 FQGNSA, per germline. Here the CDR3 reads CASSPRGTTTGANVLTF. The CDR3 coding sequence is TGTGCCAGCAGCCCCAGAGGGACTACCACTGGGGCCAACGTCCTGACTTTC.

For this clonotype: This sequence may be a read error, since a much larger clone differs from it by one base. V and J are TRBV12-3 or TRBV12-4 and TRBJ1-5; no reliable D call. This CDR3 region has 15 residues. Deletions cut 2 bases from V and 2 bases from J, with 10 bases between. The CDR3 here is CASSLLREGNQPQHF. CDR3 sequence (DNA): TGTGCCAGCAGTTTACTCAGAGAGGGCAATCAGCCCCAGCATTTT.

This chain uses TRBV12-3 or TRBV12-4 with TRBJ2-2; D might be TRBD1 or TRBD2, each matching 7 bases. This CDR3 has 16 amino acids. V was cut by 6 bases and J by 6 bases, with 20 bases left in between. DNA of the CDR3: TGTGCCAGCAGCCCTCTGGGGGAGGGGGCTGCCGGGGAGCTGTTTTTT. Amino acid sequence: CASSPLGEGAAGELFF.

This clonotype has a count of ten or more. The rearrangement links TRBV28 to TRBJ2-3; tentatively, D is TRBD2 (6 bases). From germline, CDR1 is MDHEN and CDR2 SYDVKM. CDR3 length: 15 amino acids. V was shortened by 5 bases and J by 2 bases, with 14 bases between the two germline ends. In nucleotides, the CDR3 is TGTGCCAGCAGTAGGAGGGTTGTTTCCACAGATACGCAGTATTTT. Protein product: CASSRRVVSTDTQYF.

The rearrangement uses TRBV12-3 or TRBV12-4 and TRBJ1-2; 10 nucleotides agree with TRBD1. V shed 4 bases, J shed 1 base, and the junction held 6 bases outside the gene matches. CDR3 length equals 16 residues. The CDR3 loop is CASSSYDRGLNYGYTF. Here the CDR3 DNA reads TGTGCCAGCAGTTCATACGACAGGGGGCTTAACTATGGCTACACCTTC.